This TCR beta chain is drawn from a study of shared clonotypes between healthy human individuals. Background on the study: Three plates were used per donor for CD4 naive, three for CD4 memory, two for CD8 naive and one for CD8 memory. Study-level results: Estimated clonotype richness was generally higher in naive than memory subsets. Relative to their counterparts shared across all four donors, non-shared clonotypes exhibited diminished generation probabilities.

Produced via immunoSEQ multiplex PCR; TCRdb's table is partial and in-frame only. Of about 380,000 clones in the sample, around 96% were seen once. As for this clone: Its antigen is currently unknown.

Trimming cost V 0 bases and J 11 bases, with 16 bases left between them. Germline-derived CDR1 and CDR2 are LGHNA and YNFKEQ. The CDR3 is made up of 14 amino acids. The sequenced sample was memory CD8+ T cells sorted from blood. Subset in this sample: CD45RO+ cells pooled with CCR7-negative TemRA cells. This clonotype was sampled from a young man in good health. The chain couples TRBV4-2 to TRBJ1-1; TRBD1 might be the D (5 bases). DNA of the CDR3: TGTGCCAGCAGCCAAGAGAGGAGCAGGGAGGGGGCTTTCTTT. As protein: CASSQERSREGAFF.